These T cell receptor beta chains were read from a single sample in a study of response to subunit inactivated influenza vaccine. TCRdb itself ran the RT-PCR reads through MiXCR, one entry per CDR3 protein. Of around 300,000 distinct CDR3 sequences listed, 20% to 25% are singletons. The sample consisted of PBMCs from blood, taken around 22 months after vaccination. These TCRs come from a man aged 50-75 years who received an inactivated influenza vaccine. Both conserved end residues are part of each CDR3. D genes are given only for firm matches. Part of the rows lack a size; the others show once, few, many or a class for expanded clones.

clone size	D gene	J gene	V gene	CDR3 DNA	CDR3 protein
NA	NA	TRBJ2-1	TRBV3-1	TGTGCCAGCAGCCAAGATCTGAAAGGTCCCTACAATGAGCAGTTCTTC	CASSQDLKGPYNEQFF
few	TRBD1	TRBJ1-6	TRBV5-6	TGTGCCAGCAGCTTGGCCGCCAGGGGGCCGAATTCACCCCTCCACTTT	CASSLAARGPNSPLHF
few	NA	TRBJ1-4	TRBV12-3/TRBV12-4	TGTGCCAGCAGTTGGCACAGCCTTCAGAATGAAAAACTGTTTTTT	CASSWHSLQNEKLFF
NA	TRBD2	TRBJ2-1	TRBV10-3	TGTGCCATCAGTGCTAGTATCCGGGGGGGAAAATACAATGAGCAGTTCTTC	CAISASIRGGKYNEQFF
few	NA	TRBJ1-4	TRBV9	TGTGCCAGCAGCGTATATCAGGGAAATAATGAAAAACTGTTTTTT	CASSVYQGNNEKLFF
few	NA	TRBJ2-5	TRBV7-2	TGTGCCAGCAGCCGCCTAGCGAGAGAGACCCAGTACTTC	CASSRLARETQYF
few	NA	TRBJ2-5	TRBV4-2	TGTGCCAGCAGCCAAGACTCGCAAGAGACCCAGTACTTC	CASSQDSQETQYF
NA	TRBD1	TRBJ2-7	TRBV4-2	TGTGCCAGCAGCCATTCCGGGACAGGGGTAGACGAGCAGTACTTC	CASSHSGTGVDEQYF
NA	NA	TRBJ1-5	TRBV5-5	TGTGCCAGCAGCCCAGGAGATTGGCGGGCGGGACAGCCCCAGCATTTT	CASSPGDWRAGQPQHF
few	NA	TRBJ2-1	TRBV18	TGTGCCAGCTCACCGCCCCCCGGACCGGACGGAGGTGAGAGTGAGCAGTTCTTC	CASSPPPGPDGGESEQFF
few	TRBD2	TRBJ2-1	TRBV2	TGTGCCAGCAGATCCGGGACTAGCCGAATCAATGAGCAGTTCTTC	CASRSGTSRINEQFF
few	NA	TRBJ1-1	TRBV18	TGTGCCAGCTCACCACCCGAGGGTCCTGAAGCTTTCTTT	CASSPPEGPEAFF
few	NA	TRBJ2-3	TRBV27	TGTGCCAGCAGTTCTCAATGGACCGCAGATACGCAGTATTTT	CASSSQWTADTQYF
many	TRBD1	TRBJ1-3	TRBV28	TGTGCCAGCAGGGAACAGGGGGGTGGAAACACCATATATTTT	CASREQGGGNTIYF
NA	NA	TRBJ1-2	TRBV11-1	TGTGCCAGCAGCCCTGACCCAAAGTCGAGCTACACCTTC	CASSPDPKSSYTF
few	TRBD1	TRBJ1-4	TRBV11-1	TGTGCCAGCAGACCCGCAACAGGGGGCAGGGTTAGGAATGAAAAACTGTTTTTT	CASRPATGGRVRNEKLFF
NA	NA	TRBJ2-3	TRBV7-9	TGTGCCAGCAGCATATTGACGGTGGGGCCAGATACGCAGTATTTT	CASSILTVGPDTQYF
NA	NA	TRBJ2-1	TRBV5-1	TGCGCCAGCAGCTTGGCCGGGGGGCTTGGGTACAATGAGCAGTTCTTC	CASSLAGGLGYNEQFF
few	TRBD1	TRBJ1-2	TRBV29-1	TGCAGCGTTACAGGGGGCGATGGCTACACCTTC	CSVTGGDGYTF
few	TRBD1	TRBJ2-7	TRBV10-3	TGTGCCACAGCCTCCCAGGGGGATTGGCACGAGCAGTACTTC	CATASQGDWHEQYF
NA	TRBD1	TRBJ1-5	TRBV10-3	TGTGCCATCAGGGGACAGAACGATCAGCCCCAGCATTTT	CAIRGQNDQPQHF
few	TRBD1	TRBJ1-2	TRBV10-3	TGTGCCATCCAGACCGTTCCGGGACAGGGCGCCTATGGCTACACCTTC	CAIQTVPGQGAYGYTF
few	NA	TRBJ2-7	TRBV5-1	TGCGCCAGCAGCTTGGGGGCAGATCATACCTACGAGCAGTACTTC	CASSLGADHTYEQYF
few	TRBD2	TRBJ2-3	TRBV29-1	TGCAGCGTTGTAATAGCGGGAGGGGCAGTCGGTACGCAGTATTTT	CSVVIAGGAVGTQYF
many	TRBD1	TRBJ1-2	TRBV6-1	TGTGCCAGCAGTGCCAGAGGACAGGGCTATGGCTACACCTTC	CASSARGQGYGYTF
NA	NA	TRBJ1-5	TRBV7-8	TGTGCCAGCAGCTTGGCTGCATCGACAGTGTATAGCAATCAGCCCCAGCATTTT	CASSLAASTVYSNQPQHF